Included here is one T cell receptor beta chain sequence, with context. This clone came up a few times. Its antigen is unknown. No much larger clone exists at a distance of one base, and base qualities are not known. Participants in the prospective study were enrolled through a virtual design, were aged about 18 to 100 years, and lived in roughly 24 United States geographic areas. To assign participants to cohorts, the prospective study relied on clinical history that participants themselves reported in a screening survey and a study questionnaire. Exposed participants were defined as having been in contact with someone with a PCR-confirmed or clinician-diagnosed COVID-19 case within 2 weeks of study entry. Each participant in the prospective study had whole blood, serum and a nasopharyngeal or oropharyngeal swab collected by mobile phlebotomists. Prospective study participants could optionally give additional blood draws and questionnaires over a 2-month period. Before DNA extraction, prospective study blood samples were shipped either frozen or at room temperature.

The immunoSEQ Assay, a bias-controlled multiplex PCR, was used to amplify TCRbeta CDR3 regions from genomic DNA. Turning to the authors' computational methods: The number of nucleated cells in each sample was estimated from the amplification of reference gene primers within the assay. To quantify the absolute abundance of each unique TCRbeta CDR3 rearrangement, sequence reads were collapsed and filtered. Productive Simpson clonality was computed per sample as the square root of Simpson's diversity index over productive rearrangements. TCRdb carries this immuneACCESS record with in-frame sequences only. Its versions omit some clonotypes, under half of them owing to an unresolved V gene in the studies checked, with the rest unexplained. From that table come the V and J calls and clone size; the DNA was used to work out D and trimming. Here the sample has almost 350,000 clones; around nine tenths occur a single time. The top ten hold just over 1% of the sample.

The CDR3 spans 13 residues, from the cysteine through the phenylalanine. The entry retains the CDR3 DNA only, 39 bases that are in frame from base 1. V gives up 0 bases and J gives up 7 bases, and the segment between their germline ends measures 6 bases. The record originates from a study of blood T cell repertoires in COVID-19 (TCRdb year 2020). About the study as a whole: Samples covering the acute and convalescent phases of COVID-19 were provided by collaborators in the United States, Italy and Spain. Subjects who had been exposed to COVID-19, were actively infected with it, or had recovered from it provided the deeply sampled blood TCRbeta repertoires that made up the dataset. The samples were drawn from two sources: the first 160 participants of the ongoing ImmuneRACE study, and 1,000 to 1,500 subjects contributed by 6 global collaborators. The prospective study material was composed of cDNA or gDNA derived from T cells, B-cell-depleted T cells, or PBMCs. The repertoires were released in a freely available public database intended as a resource for research on the immune response to SARS-CoV-2. Where HLA class I and class II types were available, the types were taken from metadata supplied by the sample provider, not from assay-based typing. Sample metadata almost always included a de-identified subject ID, COVID-19 status, age in years and sex.

General study outcomes and caveats: The quantity of clinical and demographic metadata differed by source and by participant and was supplied without curation.

The clonotype comes from a woman aged 25 to 39 who had been exposed to COVID-19. Sequencing input: PBMCs or T cells enriched from blood (not recorded which). The chain is made from TRBV12-3 or TRBV12-4 and TRBJ2-2, with a weak D call of TRBD2 (5 bases match). In nucleotides, the sequence is TGTGCCAGCAGTTTAGCCGGGATCGGGGAGCTGTTTTTT. This translates into CASSLAGIGELFF.